This T cell receptor (beta chain) was sequenced in a study of blood T cell repertoires in COVID-19. Across the whole study: In each case, the material was cDNA or gDNA derived from T cells, B-cell-depleted T cells, or PBMCs.

Measured with immunoSEQ multiplex PCR; TCRdb has only the in-frame clones, and not every one. The table has 150,000 to 200,000 clones, roughly 79% seen once. V shed 6 bases and J shed 3 bases, with 14 bases lying between them. The CDR3 is 14 residues long. Germline V gene sequence: CDR1 LGHDT, CDR2 YNNKEL (reference sequence). The clonotype comes from a woman of 80 years or more with acute or convalescent COVID-19. The V call is TRBV3-1 (or the pseudogene TRBV3-2), the J call TRBJ2-5, with D possibly being TRBD2 (5 bases). Sequenced sample: peripheral blood. The DNA for the CDR3 is TGTGCCAGCAGGTACGGGGTTCTCGAAGAGACCCAGTACTTC. This gives the protein CASRYGVLEETQYF.